This T cell receptor (beta chain) was documented in a study of T cell responses to AZD1222 COVID-19 vaccine. Study summary: Second doses at about 4 or about 12 weeks were pooled. Study observations and caveats: Most donors were white British, females outnumbered males, and clonal diversity was possibly underestimated. Nearly half of spike-specific TCRs reportedly target unmutated variant regions. Only after the peak T cell response were repertoires sampled.

TCRdb's copy holds only in-frame clones and misses some; the assay was immunoSEQ multiplex PCR. The table shows around 100,000 clones, with around 96% occurring only once. V gave up 3 bases and J gave up 0 bases, with 10 bases separating them. CDR3 length equals 15 residues. Per the germline V gene, CDR1 is SGDLS and CDR2 is YYNGEE. About this clone itself: The antigen remains unidentified.

The sequenced sample was peripheral blood, obtained on day 0 of AZD1222 vaccination. The rearrangement uses TRBV9 and TRBJ2-1; no definite D call. The sequence was collected from an adult in good health. The CDR3 is CASSAGLNSYNEQFF. In DNA form, the CDR3 reads TGTGCCAGCAGCGCGGGCCTTAACTCCTACAATGAGCAGTTCTTC.